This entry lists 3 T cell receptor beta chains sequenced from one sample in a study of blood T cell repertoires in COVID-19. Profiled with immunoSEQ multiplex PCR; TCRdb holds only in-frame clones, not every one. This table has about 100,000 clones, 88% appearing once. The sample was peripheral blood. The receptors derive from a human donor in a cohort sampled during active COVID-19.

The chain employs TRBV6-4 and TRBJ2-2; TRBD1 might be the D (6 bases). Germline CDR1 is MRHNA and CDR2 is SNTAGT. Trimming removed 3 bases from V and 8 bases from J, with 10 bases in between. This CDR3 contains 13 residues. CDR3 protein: CASSEGDRGELFF. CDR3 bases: TGTGCCAGCAGTGAAGGTGACAGGGGGGAGCTGTTTTTT.

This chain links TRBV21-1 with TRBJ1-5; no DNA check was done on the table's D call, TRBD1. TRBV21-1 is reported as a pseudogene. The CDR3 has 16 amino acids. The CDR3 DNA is TGTGCCAGCAGCAAGGGCCGGACAGGGAGCAATCAGCCCCAGCATTTT. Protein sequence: CASSKGRTGSNQPQHF.

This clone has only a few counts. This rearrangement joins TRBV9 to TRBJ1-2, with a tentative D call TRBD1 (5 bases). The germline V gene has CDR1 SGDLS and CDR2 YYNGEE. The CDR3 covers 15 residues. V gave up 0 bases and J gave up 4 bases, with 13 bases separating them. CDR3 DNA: TGTGCCAGCAGCGTAGGCCCAGGGCCTAGCTATGGCTACACCTTC. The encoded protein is CASSVGPGPSYGYTF. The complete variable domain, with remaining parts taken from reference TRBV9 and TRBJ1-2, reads DSGVTQTPKHLITATGQRVTLRCSPRSGDLSVYWYQQSLDQGLQFLIQYYNGEERAKGNILERFSAQQFPDLHSELNLSSLELGDSALYFCASSVGPGPSYGYTFGSGTRLTVV.